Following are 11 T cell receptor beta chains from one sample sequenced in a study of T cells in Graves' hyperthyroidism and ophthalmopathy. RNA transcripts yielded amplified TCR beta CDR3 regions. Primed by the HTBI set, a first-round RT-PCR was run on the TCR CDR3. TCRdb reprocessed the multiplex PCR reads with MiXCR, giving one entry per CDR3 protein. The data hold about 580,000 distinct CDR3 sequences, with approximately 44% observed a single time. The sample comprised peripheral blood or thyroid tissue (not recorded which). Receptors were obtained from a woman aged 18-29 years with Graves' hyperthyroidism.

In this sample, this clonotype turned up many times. The CDR3 loop is CASTDSYPYQETQYF. The CDR3 nucleotides read TGTGCCAGCACGGACAGCTACCCGTACCAAGAGACCCAGTACTTC. The rearrangement uses TRBV12-3 or TRBV12-4 and TRBJ2-5; TRBD1 might be the D (6 bases). Deletions cut 7 bases from V and 0 bases from J, with 15 bases between. The CDR3 length is 15 residues.

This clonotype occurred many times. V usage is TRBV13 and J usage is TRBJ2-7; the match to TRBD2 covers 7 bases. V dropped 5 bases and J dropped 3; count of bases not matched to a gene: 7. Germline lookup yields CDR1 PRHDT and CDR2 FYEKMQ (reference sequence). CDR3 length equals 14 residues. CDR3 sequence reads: CASSPPAGDYEQYF. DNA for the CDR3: TGTGCCAGCAGCCCCCCCGCGGGAGACTACGAGCAGTACTTC.

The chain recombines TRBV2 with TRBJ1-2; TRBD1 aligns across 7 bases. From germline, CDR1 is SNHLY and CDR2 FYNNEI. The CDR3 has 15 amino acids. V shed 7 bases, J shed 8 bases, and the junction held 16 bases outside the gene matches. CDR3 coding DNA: TGTGCCAGCATTGGGACAGAAGAAAGCCAAGGAGGCTACACCTTC. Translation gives CASIGTEESQGGYTF.

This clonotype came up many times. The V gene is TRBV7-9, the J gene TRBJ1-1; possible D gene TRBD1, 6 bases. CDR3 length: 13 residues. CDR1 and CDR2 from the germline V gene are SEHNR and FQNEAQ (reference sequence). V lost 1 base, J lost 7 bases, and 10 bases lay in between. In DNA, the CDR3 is TGTGCCAGCAGCTTAGGGGGGGGCGGTGAAGCTTTCTTT. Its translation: CASSLGGGGEAFF.

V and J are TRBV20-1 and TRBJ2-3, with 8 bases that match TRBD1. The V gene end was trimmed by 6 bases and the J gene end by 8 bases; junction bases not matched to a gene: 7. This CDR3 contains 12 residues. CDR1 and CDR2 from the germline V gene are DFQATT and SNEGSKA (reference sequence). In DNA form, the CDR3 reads TGCAGTGCCCACCCCGGACAGGGTACGCAGTATTTT. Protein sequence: CSAHPGQGTQYF.

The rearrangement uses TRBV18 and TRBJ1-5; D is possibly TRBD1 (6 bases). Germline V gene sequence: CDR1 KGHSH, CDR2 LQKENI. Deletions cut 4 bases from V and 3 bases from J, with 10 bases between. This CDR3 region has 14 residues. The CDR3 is CASSQRQANQPQHF. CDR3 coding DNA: TGTGCCAGCTCACAACGACAGGCCAATCAGCCCCAGCATTTT.

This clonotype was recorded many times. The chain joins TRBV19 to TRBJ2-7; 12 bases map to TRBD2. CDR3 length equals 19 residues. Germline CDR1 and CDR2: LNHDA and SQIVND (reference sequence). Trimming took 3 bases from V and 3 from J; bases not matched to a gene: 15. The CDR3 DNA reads TGTGCCAGTAGTATTAGCACTAGCGGGAGGACTCGTGGGTTCTACGAGCAGTACTTC. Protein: CASSISTSGRTRGFYEQYF.

This chain's CDR3 is CASSAGLAESSYNSPLHF. Here the CDR3 DNA reads TGTGCCAGCAGTGCAGGACTAGCGGAGAGCTCCTATAATTCACCCCTCCACTTT. The chain combines TRBV12-3 or TRBV12-4 with TRBJ1-6; D is ambiguous. Between the trimmed V and J ends, which lost 5 bases and 0 bases, there was a span of 17 bases. The CDR3 is made up of 18 amino acids.

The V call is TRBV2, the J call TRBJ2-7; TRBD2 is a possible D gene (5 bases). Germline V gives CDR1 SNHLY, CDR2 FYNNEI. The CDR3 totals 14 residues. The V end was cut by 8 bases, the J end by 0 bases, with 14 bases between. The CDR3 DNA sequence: TGTGCCAGCGGAGGAACGAAGAGCTCCTACGAGCAGTACTTC. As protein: CASGGTKSSYEQYF.

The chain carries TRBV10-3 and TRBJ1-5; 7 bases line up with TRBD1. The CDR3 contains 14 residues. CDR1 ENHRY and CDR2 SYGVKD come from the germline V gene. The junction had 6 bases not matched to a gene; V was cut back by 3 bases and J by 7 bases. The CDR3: CAISDGGGGQPQHF. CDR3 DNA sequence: TGTGCCATCAGTGATGGAGGGGGCGGCCAGCCCCAGCATTTT.

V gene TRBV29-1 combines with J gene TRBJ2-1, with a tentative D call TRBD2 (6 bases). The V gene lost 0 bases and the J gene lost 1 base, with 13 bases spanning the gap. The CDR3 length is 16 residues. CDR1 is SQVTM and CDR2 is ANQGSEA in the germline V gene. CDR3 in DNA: TGCAGCGTTGAAGAGGCATCGGGACTTTCCTACAATGAGCAGTTCTTC. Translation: CSVEEASGLSYNEQFF.